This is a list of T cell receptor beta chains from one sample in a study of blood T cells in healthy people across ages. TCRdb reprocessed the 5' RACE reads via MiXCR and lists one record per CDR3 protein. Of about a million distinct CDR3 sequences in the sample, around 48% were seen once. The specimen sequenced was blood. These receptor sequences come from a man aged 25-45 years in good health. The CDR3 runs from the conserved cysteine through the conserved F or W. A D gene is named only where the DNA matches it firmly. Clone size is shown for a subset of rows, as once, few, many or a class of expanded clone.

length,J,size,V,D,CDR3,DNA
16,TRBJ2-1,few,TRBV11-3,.,CASSSPLGPAWSEQFF,TGTGCCAGCAGCTCGCCGTTAGGACCCGCCTGGAGTGAGCAGTTCTTC
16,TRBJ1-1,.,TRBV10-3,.,CAISESRSKVNTEAFF,TGTGCCATCAGTGAGTCGAGGTCGAAGGTGAACACTGAAGCTTTCTTT
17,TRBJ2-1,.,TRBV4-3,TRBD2,CASSQEAAGGLRNEQFF,TGCGCCAGCAGCCAAGAAGCAGCGGGGGGCCTGAGGAATGAGCAGTTCTTC
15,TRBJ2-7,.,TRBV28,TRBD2,CASSYSTSGTYEQYF,TGTGCCAGCAGCTACTCGACTAGCGGTACCTACGAGCAGTACTTC
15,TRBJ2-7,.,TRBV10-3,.,CATSGYGQLPYEQYF,TGTGCCACCAGTGGCTACGGTCAACTCCCCTACGAGCAGTACTTC
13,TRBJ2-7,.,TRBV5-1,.,CASSEDNTYEQYF,TGCGCCAGCAGCGAGGACAACACCTACGAGCAGTACTTC
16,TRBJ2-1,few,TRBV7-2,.,CASSFNGGTSYNEQFF,TGTGCCAGCAGCTTCAATGGGGGGACCTCCTACAATGAGCAGTTCTTC
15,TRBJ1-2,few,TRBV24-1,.,CATSDSLGGLYGYTF,TGTGCCACCAGTGATTCCCTGGGGGGACTCTATGGCTACACCTTC
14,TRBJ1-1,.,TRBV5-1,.,CASSGAGRNTEAFF,TGCGCCAGCAGCGGTGCGGGACGGAACACTGAAGCTTTCTTT
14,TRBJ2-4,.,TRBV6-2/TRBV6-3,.,CASSQTGRLNIQYF,TGTGCCAGCAGCCAAACTGGGAGACTAAACATTCAGTACTTC
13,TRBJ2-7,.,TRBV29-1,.,CSVVKVSYNEQYF,TGCAGCGTTGTTAAGGTCTCCTACAATGAGCAGTACTTC
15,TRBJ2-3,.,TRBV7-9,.,CASSIPLDPTDTQYF,TGTGCCAGCAGCATACCACTAGATCCCACAGATACGCAGTATTTT
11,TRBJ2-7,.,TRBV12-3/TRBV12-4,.,CASSSLAQRYF,TGTGCCAGCAGTTCCTTAGCCCAACGGTACTTC
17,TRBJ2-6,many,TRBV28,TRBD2,CASSLASGGSGANVLTF,TGTGCCAGCAGTTTGGCTAGCGGGGGGTCTGGGGCCAACGTCCTGACTTTC
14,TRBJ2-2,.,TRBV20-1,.,CSARDLLNTGELFF,TGCAGTGCTAGAGATCTTTTGAACACCGGGGAGCTGTTTTTT
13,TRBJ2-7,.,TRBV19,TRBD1,CAFPRDRVREQYF,TGTGCATTCCCTAGGGACAGGGTAAGGGAGCAGTACTTC
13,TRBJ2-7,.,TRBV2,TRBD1,CAWEGQGSYEQYF,TGTGCCTGGGAGGGACAGGGCTCCTACGAGCAGTACTTC
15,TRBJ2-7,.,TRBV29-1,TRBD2,CSVEQGTSPHYEQYF,TGCAGCGTTGAACAGGGGACTAGCCCCCACTACGAGCAGTACTTC
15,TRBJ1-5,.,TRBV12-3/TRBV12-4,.,CASSPWTDYNQPQHF,TGTGCCAGCAGTCCCTGGACGGACTACAATCAGCCCCAGCATTTT
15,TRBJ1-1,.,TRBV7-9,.,CASSTPRQTYTEAFF,TGTGCCAGCAGCACCCCGAGACAGACTTACACTGAAGCTTTCTTT
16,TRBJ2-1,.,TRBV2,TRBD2,CASNRGGSSSYNEQFF,TGTGCCAGCAATCGCGGGGGGTCCAGCTCCTACAATGAGCAGTTCTTC
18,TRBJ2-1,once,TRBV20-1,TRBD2,CSAILFGRGGGKDNEQFF,TGCAGTGCTATCCTCTTTGGAAGAGGCGGGGGGAAGGACAATGAGCAGTTCTTC
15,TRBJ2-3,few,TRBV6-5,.,CASSYEGRRTDTQYF,TGTGCCAGCAGTTATGAGGGGCGACGCACAGATACGCAGTATTTT
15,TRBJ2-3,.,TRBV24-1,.,CATSDRTKGTDTQYF,TGTGCCACCAGTGATCGGACAAAAGGCACAGATACGCAGTATTTT
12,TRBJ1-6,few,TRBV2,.,CASSEGDSPLHF,TGTGCCAGCAGTGAAGGGGATTCACCCCTCCACTTT
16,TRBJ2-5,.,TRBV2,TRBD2,CASKGSGGASQETQYF,TGTGCCAGCAAAGGTAGCGGGGGGGCTAGCCAAGAGACCCAGTACTTC
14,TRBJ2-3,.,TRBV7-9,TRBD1,CASSRDRAADTQYF,TGTGCCAGCAGCCGGGACAGGGCAGCAGATACGCAGTATTTT
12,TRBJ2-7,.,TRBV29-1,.,CSVEDRKGLEYF,TGCAGCGTTGAAGATCGGAAGGGATTGGAGTACTTC
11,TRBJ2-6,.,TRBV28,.,CAGLVANVLTF,TGTGCCGGGCTTGTAGCCAACGTCCTGACTTTC
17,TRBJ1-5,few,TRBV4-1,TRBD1,CASSQDRGRWSNQPQHF,TGCGCCAGCAGCCAAGATAGGGGGCGGTGGAGCAATCAGCCCCAGCATTTT
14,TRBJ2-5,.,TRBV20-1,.,CSARSRTGQETQYF,TGCAGTGCTAGATCCAGGACTGGACAAGAGACCCAGTACTTC
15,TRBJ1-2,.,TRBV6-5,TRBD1,CASSYSRQGLYGYTF,TGTGCCAGCAGTTACTCGAGACAGGGCTTGTATGGCTACACCTTC
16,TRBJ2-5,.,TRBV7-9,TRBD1,CASSLSLTGESETQYF,TGTGCCAGCAGCCTATCGCTGACAGGGGAATCAGAGACCCAGTACTTC
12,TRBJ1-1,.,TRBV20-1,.,CSARSSHTEAFF,TGCAGTGCTAGATCCAGCCACACTGAAGCTTTCTTT
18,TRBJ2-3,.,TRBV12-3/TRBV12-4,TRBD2,CASSLAQLAGGRADTQYF,TGTGCCAGCAGTTTAGCGCAACTAGCGGGGGGCAGAGCAGATACGCAGTATTTT
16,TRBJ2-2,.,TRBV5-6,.,CASSLRRNEYTGELFF,TGTGCCAGCAGCTTGAGGAGGAACGAGTACACCGGGGAGCTGTTTTTT
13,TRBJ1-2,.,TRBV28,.,CASSNLDSYGYTF,TGTGCCAGCAGCAACTTGGACAGCTATGGCTACACCTTC
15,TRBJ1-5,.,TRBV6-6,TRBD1,CASSPDRVGNQPQHF,TGTGCCAGCAGCCCCGACAGGGTTGGCAATCAGCCCCAGCATTTT
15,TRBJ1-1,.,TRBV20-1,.,CSAQFRAPGHTEAFF,TGCAGTGCCCAGTTTCGGGCCCCAGGGCACACTGAAGCTTTCTTT
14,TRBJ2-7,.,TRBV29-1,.,CSVRGTKSSYEQYF,TGCAGCGTTAGAGGGACGAAGAGCTCCTACGAGCAGTACTTC
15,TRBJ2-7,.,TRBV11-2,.,CASSFGAGSSYEQYF,TGTGCCAGCAGCTTCGGAGCTGGGAGCTCCTACGAGCAGTACTTC
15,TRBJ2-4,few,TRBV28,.,CASSLEGMAKNIQYF,TGTGCCAGCAGTCTTGAGGGGATGGCCAAAAACATTCAGTACTTC
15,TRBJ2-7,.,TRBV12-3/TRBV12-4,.,CASSLGLEGAYEQYF,TGTGCCAGCAGTTTAGGTCTGGAAGGGGCCTACGAGCAGTACTTC
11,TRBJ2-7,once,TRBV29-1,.,CSVEDKYEQYF,TGCAGCGTTGAAGATAAGTACGAGCAGTACTTC
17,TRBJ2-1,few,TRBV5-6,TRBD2,CASSLAWAGDSDNEQFF,TGTGCCAGCAGCTTGGCTTGGGCGGGGGATTCGGACAATGAGCAGTTCTTC
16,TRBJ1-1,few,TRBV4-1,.,CASSLVQVNMNTEAFF,TGCGCCAGCAGCCTTGTGCAGGTGAACATGAACACTGAAGCTTTCTTT
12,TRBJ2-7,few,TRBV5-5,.,CASSATGPEQYF,TGTGCCAGCAGCGCGACAGGTCCCGAGCAGTACTTC
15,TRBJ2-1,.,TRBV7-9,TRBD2,CASSQPSGRGYEQFF,TGTGCCAGCAGCCAACCTAGCGGGAGAGGCTATGAGCAGTTCTTC
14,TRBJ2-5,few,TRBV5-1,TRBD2,CASSTGGAGETQYF,TGCGCCAGCAGCACCGGGGGGGCCGGGGAGACCCAGTACTTC